One and the same sample provided the 7 T cell receptor beta chains below, sequenced in a study of cytomegalovirus exposure and HLA in healthy donors. Assay used: immunoSEQ multiplex PCR; TCRdb lists only in-frame clones, some missing. The sample lists some 270,000 clones, approximately 86% seen once, with less than 1.2% in the top ten. The sample comprised PBMCs. These receptors originate from a woman younger than 30 in good health and CMV-seronegative.

This clone was seen a single time. J is TRBJ1-1 and V is TRBV28, with D perhaps matching TRBD1 (5 bases). Trimming took 5 bases from V and 4 from J, leaving 8 bases between them. The CDR3 runs to 12 residues. The germline gives CDR1 MDHEN, CDR2 SYDVKM. CDR3 nucleotide sequence: TGTGCCAGCAGTAGAACAGGCACTGAAGCTTTCTTT. Amino acid sequence: CASSRTGTEAFF.

This clone has just a few counts. The CDR3 spells CASSSDRISSGANVLTF. DNA for the CDR3: TGTGCCAGCAGTTCGGACAGGATAAGCTCTGGGGCCAACGTCCTGACTTTC. This sequence joins TRBV25-1 and TRBJ2-6, with 7 nucleotides matching TRBD1. Germline CDR1 is MGHDK and CDR2 is SYGVNS. V was clipped by 5 bases and J by 0 bases; unmatched bases: 7. There are 17 residues in the CDR3. Full variable domain (rest looked up from reference TRBV25-1 and TRBJ2-6): EADIYQTPRYLVIGTGKKITLECSQTMGHDKMYWYQQDPGMELHLIHYSYGVNSTEKGDLSSESTVSRIRTEHFPLTLESARPSHTSQYLCASSSDRISSGANVLTFGAGSRLTVL.

The rearrangement joins TRBV28 to TRBJ2-1, with D possibly being TRBD2 (5 bases). The CDR3 loop spans 14 amino acids. V was clipped by 6 bases and J by 8 bases, with 17 bases between them. Germline V gives CDR1 MDHEN, CDR2 SYDVKM. For the CDR3, the DNA is TGTGCCAGCAGCTATCTACGAGGGTGGCATGAGCAGTTCTTC. This encodes CASSYLRGWHEQFF.

The V gene is TRBV5-1, the J gene TRBJ1-2, with D possibly matching TRBD1 (6 bases). The germline V gene encodes CDR1 SGHRS and CDR2 YFSETQ. The CDR3 has 14 residues. V lost 4 bases, J lost 5 bases, and 15 bases lay in between. CDR3 DNA: TGCGCCAGCAGCACGGACAGTCGAACTTATGGCTACACCTTC. It is translated as CASSTDSRTYGYTF.

The chain uses TRBV7-8 and TRBJ1-6; weak D call: TRBD1 (6 bases). Between the trimmed V and J ends, which lost 0 bases and 7 bases, there was a span of 13 bases. Germline CDR1 is SGHVS and CDR2 is FQNEAQ. The CDR3 consists of 16 residues. This CDR3 is CASSLAVGGLNSPLHF. DNA of the CDR3: TGTGCCAGCAGCTTAGCGGTGGGGGGGCTCAATTCACCCCTCCACTTT.

The J gene is TRBJ1-5, the V gene TRBV5-6; D is uncertain. In germline, CDR1 is SGHDT, CDR2 YYEEEE. This CDR3 has 14 residues. V was shortened by 0 bases and J by 6 bases, with 10 bases between the two germline ends. The CDR3 DNA sequence: TGTGCCAGCAGCTTGGCGGGTCGAAGTCAGCCCCAGCATTTT. It specifies CASSLAGRSQPQHF.

The chain recombines TRBV13 with TRBJ2-7, with a tentative D call TRBD2 (5 bases). V was cut by 5 bases and J by 2 bases, with 10 bases left in between. CDR1 and CDR2 (germline): PRHDT, FYEKMQ (reference sequence). CDR3 length equals 13 residues. The CDR3 loop reads CASSPVGAYEQYF. The CDR3 coding sequence is TGTGCCAGCAGCCCAGTCGGGGCCTACGAGCAGTACTTC. Together with reference TRBV13 and TRBJ2-7, the CDR3 gives the full variable domain: AAGVIQSPRHLIKEKRETATLKCYPIPRHDTVYWYQQGPGQDPQFLISFYEKMQSDKGSIPDRFSAQQFSDYHSELNMSSLELGDSALYFCASSPVGAYEQYFGPGTRLTVT.